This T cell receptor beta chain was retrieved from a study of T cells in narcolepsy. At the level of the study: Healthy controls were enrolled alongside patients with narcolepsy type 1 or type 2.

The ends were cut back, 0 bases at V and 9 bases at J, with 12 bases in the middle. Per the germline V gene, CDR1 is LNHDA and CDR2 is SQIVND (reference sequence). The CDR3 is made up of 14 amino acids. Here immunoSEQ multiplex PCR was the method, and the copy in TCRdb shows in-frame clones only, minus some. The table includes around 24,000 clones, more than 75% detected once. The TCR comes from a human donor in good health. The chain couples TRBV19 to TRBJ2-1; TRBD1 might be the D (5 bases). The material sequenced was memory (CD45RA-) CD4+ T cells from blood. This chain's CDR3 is CASSIDQGSAEQFF. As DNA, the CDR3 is TGTGCCAGTAGTATAGACCAGGGTTCGGCTGAGCAGTTCTTC.